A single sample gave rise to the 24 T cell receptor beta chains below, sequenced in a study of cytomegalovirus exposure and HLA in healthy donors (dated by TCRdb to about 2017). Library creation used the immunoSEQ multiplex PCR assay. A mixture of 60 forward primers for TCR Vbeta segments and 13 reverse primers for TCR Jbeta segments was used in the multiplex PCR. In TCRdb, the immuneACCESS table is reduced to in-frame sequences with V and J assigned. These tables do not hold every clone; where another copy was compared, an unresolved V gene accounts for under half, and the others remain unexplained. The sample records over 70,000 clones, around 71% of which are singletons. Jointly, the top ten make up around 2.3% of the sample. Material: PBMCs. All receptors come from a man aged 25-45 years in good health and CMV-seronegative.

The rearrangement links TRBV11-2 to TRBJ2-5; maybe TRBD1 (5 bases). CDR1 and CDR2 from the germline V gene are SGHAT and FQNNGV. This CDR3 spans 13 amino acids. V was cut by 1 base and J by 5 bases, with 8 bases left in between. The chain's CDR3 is CASSLVRAETQYF. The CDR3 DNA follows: TGTGCCAGCAGCTTAGTCAGGGCGGAGACCCAGTACTTC.

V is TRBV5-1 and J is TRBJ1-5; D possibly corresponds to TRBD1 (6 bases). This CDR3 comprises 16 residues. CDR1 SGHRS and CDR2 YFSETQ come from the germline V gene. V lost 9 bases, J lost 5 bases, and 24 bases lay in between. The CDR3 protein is CATNLHQGFFDQPQHF. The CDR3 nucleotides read TGCGCCACCAATTTACATCAGGGGTTTTTCGATCAGCCCCAGCATTTT.

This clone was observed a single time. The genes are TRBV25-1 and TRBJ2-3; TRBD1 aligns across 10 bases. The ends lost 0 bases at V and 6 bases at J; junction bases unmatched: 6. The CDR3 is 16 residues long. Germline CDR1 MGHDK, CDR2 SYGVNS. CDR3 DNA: TGTGCCAGCAGTGAATACGGGACAGGGGATCAGGATACGCAGTATTTT. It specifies CASSEYGTGDQDTQYF.

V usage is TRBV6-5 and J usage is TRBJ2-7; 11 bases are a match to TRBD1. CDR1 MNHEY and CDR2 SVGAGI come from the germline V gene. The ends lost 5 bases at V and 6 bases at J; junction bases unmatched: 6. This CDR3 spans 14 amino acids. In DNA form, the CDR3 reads TGTGCCAGCAGTGCCGGACAGGGGGCTGCCGAGCAGTACTTC. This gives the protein CASSAGQGAAEQYF.

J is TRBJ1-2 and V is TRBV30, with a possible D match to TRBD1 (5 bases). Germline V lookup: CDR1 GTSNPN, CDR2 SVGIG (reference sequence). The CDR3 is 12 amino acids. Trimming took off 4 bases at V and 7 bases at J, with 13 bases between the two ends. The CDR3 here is CAWNVGQGGYTF. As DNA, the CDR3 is TGTGCCTGGAACGTAGGGCAGGGTGGCTACACCTTC.

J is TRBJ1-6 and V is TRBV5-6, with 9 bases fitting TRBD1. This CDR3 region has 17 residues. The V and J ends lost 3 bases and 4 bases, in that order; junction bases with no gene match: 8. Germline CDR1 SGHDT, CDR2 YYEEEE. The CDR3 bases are TGTGCCAGCAGCTCCCCCGGGACAGGGCTATATAATTCACCCCTCCACTTT. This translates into CASSSPGTGLYNSPLHF.

CDR3 protein: CASSLALAGVTSSEQYF. For the CDR3, the DNA is TGCGCCAGCAGCTTGGCATTAGCGGGAGTAACGTCGAGCGAGCAGTACTTC. This chain uses TRBV5-1 with TRBJ2-7; 9 bases line up with TRBD2. This CDR3 region has 17 residues. Germline-derived CDR1 and CDR2 are SGHRS and YFSETQ. The V gene end was trimmed by 0 bases and the J gene end by 6 bases; junction bases not matched to a gene: 13.

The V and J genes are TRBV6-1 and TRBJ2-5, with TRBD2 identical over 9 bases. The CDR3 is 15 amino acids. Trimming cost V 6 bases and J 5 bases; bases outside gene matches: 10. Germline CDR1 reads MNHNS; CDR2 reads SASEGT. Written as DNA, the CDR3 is TGTGCCAGCAGCCCACTTGCGGGAGGGCAGGAGACCCAGTACTTC. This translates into CASSPLAGGQETQYF.

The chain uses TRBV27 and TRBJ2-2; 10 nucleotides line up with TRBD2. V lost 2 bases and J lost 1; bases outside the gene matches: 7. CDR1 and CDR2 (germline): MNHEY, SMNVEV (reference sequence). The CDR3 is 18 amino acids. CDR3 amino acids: CASSLVSSGSGNTGELFF. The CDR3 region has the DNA TGTGCCAGCAGTTTAGTTTCTAGCGGGAGTGGGAACACCGGGGAGCTGTTTTTT.

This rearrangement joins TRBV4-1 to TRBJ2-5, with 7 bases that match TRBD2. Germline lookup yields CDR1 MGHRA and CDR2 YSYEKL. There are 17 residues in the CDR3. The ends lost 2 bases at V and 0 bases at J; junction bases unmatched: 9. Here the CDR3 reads CASSQFTSGKYQETQYF. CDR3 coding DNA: TGCGCCAGCAGCCAATTTACGAGCGGGAAGTACCAAGAGACCCAGTACTTC.

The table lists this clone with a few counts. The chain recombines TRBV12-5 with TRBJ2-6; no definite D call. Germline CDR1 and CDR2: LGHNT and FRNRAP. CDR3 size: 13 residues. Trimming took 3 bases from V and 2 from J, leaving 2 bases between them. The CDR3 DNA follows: TGTGCTAGTGGTTTTACTGGGGCCAACGTCCTGACTTTC. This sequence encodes CASGFTGANVLTF.

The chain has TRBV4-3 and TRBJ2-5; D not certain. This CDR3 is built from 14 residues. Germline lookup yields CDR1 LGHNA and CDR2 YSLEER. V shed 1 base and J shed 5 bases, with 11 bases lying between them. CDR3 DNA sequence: TGCGCCAGCAGCCAAGTGTCAGGATACGAGACCCAGTACTTC. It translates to CASSQVSGYETQYF.

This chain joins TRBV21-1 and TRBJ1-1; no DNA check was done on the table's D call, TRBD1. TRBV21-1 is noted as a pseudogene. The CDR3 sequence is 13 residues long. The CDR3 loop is CASTPQVNTEAFF. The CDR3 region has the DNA TGTGCCAGCACACCACAGGTGAACACTGAAGCTTTCTTT.

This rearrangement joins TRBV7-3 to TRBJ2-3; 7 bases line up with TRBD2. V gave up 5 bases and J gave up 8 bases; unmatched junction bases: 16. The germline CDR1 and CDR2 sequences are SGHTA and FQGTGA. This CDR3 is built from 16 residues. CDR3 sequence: CASSPEETSSGGTQYF. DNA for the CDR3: TGTGCCAGCAGCCCGGAAGAGACTAGCTCTGGGGGTACGCAGTATTTT.

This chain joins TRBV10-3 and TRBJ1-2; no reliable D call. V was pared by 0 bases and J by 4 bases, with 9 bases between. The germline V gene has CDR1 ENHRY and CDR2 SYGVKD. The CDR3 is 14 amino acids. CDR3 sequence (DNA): TGTGCCATCAGTGAGTCCATCACAGTCTATGGCTACACCTTC. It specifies CAISESITVYGYTF.

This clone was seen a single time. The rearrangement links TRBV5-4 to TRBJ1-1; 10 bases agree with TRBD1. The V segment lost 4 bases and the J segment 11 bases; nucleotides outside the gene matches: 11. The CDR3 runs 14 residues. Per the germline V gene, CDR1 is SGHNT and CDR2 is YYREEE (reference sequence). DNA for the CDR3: TGTGCCAGCAGCCATCCGACCTGGACAGGGGGGGCTTTCTTT. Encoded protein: CASSHPTWTGGAFF.

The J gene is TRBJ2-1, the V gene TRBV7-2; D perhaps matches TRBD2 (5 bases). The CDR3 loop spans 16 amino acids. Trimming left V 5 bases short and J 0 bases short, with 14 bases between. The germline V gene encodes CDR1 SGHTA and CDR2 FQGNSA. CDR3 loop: CASSRATGSSYNEQFF. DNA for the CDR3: TGTGCCAGCAGCCGAGCGACGGGGAGCTCCTACAATGAGCAGTTCTTC.

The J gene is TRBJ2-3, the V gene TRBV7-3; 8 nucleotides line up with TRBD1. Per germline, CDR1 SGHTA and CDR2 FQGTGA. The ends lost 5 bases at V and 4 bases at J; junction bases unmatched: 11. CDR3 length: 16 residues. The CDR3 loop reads CASSRTDRGGPDTQYF. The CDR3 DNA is TGTGCCAGCAGCCGCACTGACAGGGGTGGCCCAGATACGCAGTATTTT. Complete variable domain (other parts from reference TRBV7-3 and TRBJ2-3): GAGVSQTPSNKVTEKGKYVELRCDPISGHTALYWYRQSLGQGPEFLIYFQGTGAADDSGLPNDRFFAVRPEGSVSTLKIQRTERGDSAVYLCASSRTDRGGPDTQYFGPGTRLTVL.

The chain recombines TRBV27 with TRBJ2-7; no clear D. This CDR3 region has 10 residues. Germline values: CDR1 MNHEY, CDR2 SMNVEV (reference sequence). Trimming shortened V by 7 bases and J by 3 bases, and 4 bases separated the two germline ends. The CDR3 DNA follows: TGTGCCAGCATAAACTACGAGCAGTACTTC. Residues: CASINYEQYF.

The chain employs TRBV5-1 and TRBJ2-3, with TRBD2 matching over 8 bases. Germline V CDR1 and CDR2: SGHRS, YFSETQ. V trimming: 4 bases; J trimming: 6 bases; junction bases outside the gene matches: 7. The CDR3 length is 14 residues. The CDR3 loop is CASSLGGAGDTQYF. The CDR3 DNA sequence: TGCGCCAGCAGCCTCGGGGGGGCAGGGGATACGCAGTATTTT.

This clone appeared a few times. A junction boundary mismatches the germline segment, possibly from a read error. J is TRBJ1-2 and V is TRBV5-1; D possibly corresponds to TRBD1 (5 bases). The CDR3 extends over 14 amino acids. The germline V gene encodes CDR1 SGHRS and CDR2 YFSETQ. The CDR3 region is CASSFGQGPDGYPF. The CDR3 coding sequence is TGCGCCAGCAGCTTTGGCCAGGGCCCGGATGGCTACCCCTTC.

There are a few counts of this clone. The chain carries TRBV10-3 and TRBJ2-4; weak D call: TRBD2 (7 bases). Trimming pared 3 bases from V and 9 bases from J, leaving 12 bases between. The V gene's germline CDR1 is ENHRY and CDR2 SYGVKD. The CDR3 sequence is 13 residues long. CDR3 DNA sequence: TGTGCCATCAGTGAAGGGGGGGATCTCATTCAGTACTTC. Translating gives CAISEGGDLIQYF.

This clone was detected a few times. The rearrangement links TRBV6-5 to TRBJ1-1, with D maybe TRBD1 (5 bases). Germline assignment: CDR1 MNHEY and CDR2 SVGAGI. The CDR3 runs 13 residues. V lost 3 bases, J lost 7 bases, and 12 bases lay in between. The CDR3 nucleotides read TGTGCCAGCAGTTATGCGGGGCCCGGTGAAGCTTTCTTT. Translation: CASSYAGPGEAFF.

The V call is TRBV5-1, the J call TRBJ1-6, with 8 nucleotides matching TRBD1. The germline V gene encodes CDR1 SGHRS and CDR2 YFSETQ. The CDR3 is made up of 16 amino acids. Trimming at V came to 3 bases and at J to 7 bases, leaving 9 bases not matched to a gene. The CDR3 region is CASSSVAGQVNSPLHF. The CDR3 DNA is TGCGCCAGCAGCTCGGTCGCGGGACAGGTGAATTCACCCCTCCACTTT.